These 22 T cell receptor beta chains originate from one sample sequenced in a study of CD8 T cells in ankylosing spondylitis. TCRdb reprocessed the 5' RACE reads via MiXCR and lists one record per CDR3 protein. The sample lists about 130,000 distinct CDR3 sequences, approximately 9.9% occurring once. The sample was blood, either unsorted or a sorted T cell fraction (not recorded which). The receptors shown here come from a male donor with ankylosing spondylitis or in good health (not recorded which).

The sample holds a few counts of this clonotype. This chain uses TRBV14 with TRBJ2-1, with a weak D call TRBD2 (6 bases). Germline CDR1 reads SGHDN; CDR2 reads FVKESK. The CDR3 spans 15 residues. The V end was cut by 1 base, the J end by 7 bases, with 14 bases between. This chain's CDR3 is CASSQAGPGGNEQFF. The CDR3 DNA is TGTGCCAGCAGCCAAGCCGGGCCTGGGGGGAATGAGCAGTTCTTC.

The table lists this clonotype with many counts. The CDR3 DNA is TGCGCCAGCAGCTATCCGGGACAGGACACAGATACGCAGTATTTT. Its protein is CASSYPGQDTDTQYF. The chain joins TRBV5-1 to TRBJ2-3, with 8 bases matching TRBD1. The CDR3 has 15 residues. The germline V gene encodes CDR1 SGHRS and CDR2 YFSETQ. The V gene end was trimmed by 3 bases and the J gene end by 2 bases; junction bases not matched to a gene: 5.

The J gene is TRBJ2-4, the V gene TRBV3-1, with TRBD2 identical over 11 bases. The CDR3 runs 17 residues. The V gene end was trimmed by 2 bases and the J gene end by 3 bases; junction bases not matched to a gene: 6. Germline values: CDR1 LGHDT, CDR2 YNNKEL (reference sequence). The CDR3 DNA follows: TGTGCCAGCAGCCAACCACATGGGACTAGCGGCAAAAACATTCAGTACTTC. As protein: CASSQPHGTSGKNIQYF.

The chain has TRBV18 and TRBJ2-1; 9 positions agree with TRBD2. V shed 8 bases, J shed 3 bases, and the junction held 5 bases outside the gene matches. This CDR3 spans 14 amino acids. Germline V gene data show CDR1 as KGHSH and CDR2 as LQKENI. The CDR3 DNA is TGTGCCAGCGCCCCTAGCGGGGACTACAATGAGCAGTTCTTC. This sequence encodes CASAPSGDYNEQFF. Based on the CDR3 plus reference TRBV18 and TRBJ2-1, the full variable domain is NAGVMQNPRHLVRRRGQEARLRCSPMKGHSHVYWYRQLPEEGLKFMVYLQKENIIDESGMPKERFSAEFPKEGPSILRIQQVVRGDSAAYFCASAPSGDYNEQFFGPGTRLTVL.

This clonotype was seen at least ten times. The chain combines TRBV7-3 with TRBJ2-1, with D possibly matching TRBD2 (5 bases). The CDR3 extends over 16 amino acids. V lost 5 bases and J 0 bases, leaving 14 bases between the germline ends. In germline, CDR1 is SGHTA, CDR2 FQGTGA. The CDR3 protein is CASSLKRTSSYNEQFF. CDR3 nucleotides: TGTGCCAGCAGCCTGAAGCGGACGAGCTCCTACAATGAGCAGTTCTTC.

This clonotype was counted at least ten times. The V call is TRBV7-2, the J call TRBJ2-3; TRBD2 agrees at 7 bases. V trimming: 4 bases; J trimming: 5 bases; junction bases outside the gene matches: 0. Germline-derived CDR1 and CDR2 are SGHTA and FQGNSA. The CDR3 totals 12 residues. Here the CDR3 reads CASSWGGDTQYF. The CDR3 DNA reads as TGTGCCAGCAGCTGGGGGGGAGATACGCAGTATTTT.

In this sample, this clonotype turned up a few times. This sequence joins TRBV11-2 and TRBJ2-1; TRBD1 or TRBD2 may be the D gene (6 bases each). CDR1 is SGHAT, CDR2 FQNNGV, per germline. V lost 2 bases, J lost 5 bases, and 10 bases lay in between. The CDR3 has 14 residues. DNA of the CDR3: TGTGCCAGCAGCTTACGGGGGCGGAACAATGAGCAGTTCTTC. Its translation is CASSLRGRNNEQFF.

This clonotype was counted many times. The DNA of the CDR3 is TGCGCCAGCAGCTTACTAGCGATTGACAATGAGCAGTTCTTC. It specifies CASSLLAIDNEQFF. The chain links TRBV5-1 to TRBJ2-1; 7 bases agree with TRBD2. The J segment lost 5 bases and the V segment lost 2 bases, leaving 4 bases of the junction unmatched. CDR3 length: 14 amino acids. Germline assignment: CDR1 SGHRS and CDR2 YFSETQ.

The chain recombines TRBV20-1 with TRBJ2-1, with a weak D call TRBD2 (6 bases). V was shortened by 1 base and J by 5 bases, with 15 bases between the two germline ends. CDR1 is DFQATT, CDR2 SNEGSKA, per germline (reference sequence). This CDR3 contains 15 residues. CDR3: CSARGSAGNNNEQFF. The CDR3 coding sequence is TGCAGTGCTAGAGGTTCGGCGGGAAACAACAATGAGCAGTTCTTC.

This clonotype was seen repeatedly, ten times or more. The J gene is TRBJ2-3, the V gene TRBV7-2; 7 bases agree with TRBD1. CDR1 and CDR2 (germline): SGHTA, FQGNSA. Losses at the gene ends were 0 bases for V and 6 bases for J; bases not matched to a gene: 6. The CDR3 runs to 15 residues. The CDR3 DNA reads as TGTGCCAGCAGCTTAGCTGGGGACAGCTGGGATACGCAGTATTTT. This encodes CASSLAGDSWDTQYF. Based on the CDR3 plus reference TRBV7-2 and TRBJ2-3, the full variable domain is GAGVSQSPSNKVTEKGKDVELRCDPISGHTALYWYRQSLGQGLEFLIYFQGNSAPDKSGLPSDRFSAERTGGSVSTLTIQRTQQEDSAVYLCASSLAGDSWDTQYFGPGTRLTVL.

This clonotype occurred many times. Mismatch with germline at one junction end may stem from a read error. V is TRBV20-1 and J is TRBJ2-7, with D possibly TRBD2 on 6 matching bases. CDR3 length: 13 residues. Germline V gene sequence: CDR1 DFQATT, CDR2 SNEGSKA (reference sequence). CDR3 amino acids: CSARVAGSSLVGF. Written as DNA, the CDR3 is TGCAGTGCTAGAGTAGCCGGGAGCTCTTTGGTGGGCTTC.

This clonotype was seen more than once but under ten times. This clone may be a read error of a much larger clone one base away. The chain employs TRBV4-1 and TRBJ2-6, with D perhaps matching TRBD1 (5 bases). CDR1 and CDR2 from the germline V gene are MGHRA and YSYEKL. CDR3 length: 18 amino acids. The CDR3 DNA follows: TGCGCCAGCAGCCAAGGCGGTTACCTTAGCTCTGGGGCCAACGGCCTGACTTTC. Translation: CASSQGGYLSSGANGLTF.

This sequence joins TRBV5-1 and TRBJ2-7, with a possible D match to TRBD1 (5 bases). CDR1 and CDR2 (germline): SGHRS, YFSETQ. Trimming left V 1 base short and J 2 bases short, with 10 bases between. The CDR3 extends over 14 amino acids. CDR3 DNA sequence: TGCGCCAGCAGCTTGCAGGGTCAGGCCTACGAGCAGTACTTC. Its protein product is CASSLQGQAYEQYF.

This clonotype appeared many times. The chain couples TRBV20-1 to TRBJ2-1; 10 bases line up with TRBD2. The germline V gene has CDR1 DFQATT and CDR2 SNEGSKA (reference sequence). J gave up 8 bases and V 0 bases, and 13 bases lay outside the gene matches. The CDR3 covers 17 residues. The CDR3 reads CSARDPRSGRAIDEQFF. Written as DNA, the CDR3 is TGCAGTGCTAGAGACCCCCGCAGCGGGAGGGCCATTGATGAGCAGTTCTTC.

This clonotype was counted at least ten times. The J gene is TRBJ2-3, the V gene TRBV20-1, with unresolved D. Trimming removed 0 bases at V and 1 base at J, with 11 bases between. The germline CDR1 and CDR2 sequences are DFQATT and SNEGSKA (reference sequence). CDR3 length equals 15 residues. This chain's CDR3 is CSARDGLVGTDTQYF. The DNA for the CDR3 is TGCAGTGCTAGAGATGGGCTTGTAGGCACAGATACGCAGTATTTT.

This clonotype occurred a few times. The CDR3 DNA follows: TGCGCCAGCAGCTTGCGGACAGGGGGAGGGTATGAAAAACTGTTTTTT. Translation gives CASSLRTGGGYEKLFF. This chain joins TRBV5-1 and TRBJ1-4; 10 bases line up with TRBD1. V lost 1 base and J lost 6; bases outside the gene matches: 6. This CDR3 is built from 16 residues. The V gene's germline CDR1 is SGHRS and CDR2 YFSETQ.

Ten or more counts support this clonotype. In DNA form, the CDR3 reads TGCAGTGCTAGACCCAGTTACTCCTACAATGAGCAGTTCTTC. Protein: CSARPSYSYNEQFF. This chain links TRBV20-1 with TRBJ2-1, with no clear D. This CDR3 has 14 amino acids. Germline V gene sequence: CDR1 DFQATT, CDR2 SNEGSKA (reference sequence). Trimming took 2 bases from V and 0 from J, leaving 8 bases between them.

This clonotype was recorded a few times. This chain uses TRBV7-9 with TRBJ2-7; no clear D. The germline CDR1 and CDR2 sequences are SEHNR and FQNEAQ (reference sequence). The CDR3 spans 14 residues. V lost 5 bases and J lost 2, with 13 bases in between. The CDR3 reads CASSRDPSTYEQYF. DNA of the CDR3: TGTGCCAGCAGCAGGGATCCCTCCACCTACGAGCAGTACTTC.

This clonotype was found many times. This sequence joins TRBV29-1 and TRBJ2-3, with D unresolved. V was pared by 6 bases and J by 5 bases, with 15 bases between. Germline CDR1 reads SQVTM; CDR2 reads ANQGSEA. This CDR3 region has 13 residues. In nucleotides, the CDR3 is TGCAGCGTAACCTCGGAGAAGGGAGATACGCAGTATTTT. It codes for CSVTSEKGDTQYF.

The chain joins TRBV6-1 to TRBJ2-3; D ambiguous. This CDR3 has 12 residues. Per germline, CDR1 MNHNS and CDR2 SASEGT. Trimming removed 8 bases from V and 3 bases from J, with 9 bases in between. The CDR3 coding sequence is TGTGCCAGCGCGTACCTTACAGATACGCAGTATTTT. Translation: CASAYLTDTQYF.

This clonotype was counted ten times or more. V usage is TRBV5-1 and J usage is TRBJ1-5; D unclear. This CDR3 spans 14 amino acids. Trimming pared 4 bases from V and 4 bases from J, leaving 12 bases between. Germline assignment: CDR1 SGHRS and CDR2 YFSETQ. The CDR3 bases are TGCGCCAGCAGCGATGATGGGGAAAATCAGCCCCAGCATTTT. Residues: CASSDDGENQPQHF.

This clonotype came up many times. CDR3 in amino acids: CASSLGGIGELFF. CDR3 in DNA: TGTGCCAGCAGCTTAGGGGGTATTGGGGAGCTGTTTTTT. The chain joins TRBV13 to TRBJ2-2; D gene ambiguous. Trimming cost V 0 bases and J 8 bases, with 7 bases left between them. The CDR3 has 13 residues. The germline CDR1 and CDR2 sequences are PRHDT and FYEKMQ (reference sequence). Combining the CDR3 with reference TRBV13 and TRBJ2-2 gives the whole variable domain AAGVIQSPRHLIKEKRETATLKCYPIPRHDTVYWYQQGPGQDPQFLISFYEKMQSDKGSIPDRFSAQQFSDYHSELNMSSLELGDSALYFCASSLGGIGELFFGEGSRLTVL.